This TCR beta chain appears in the sequencing data of a study of identical twins. Between the trimmed V and J ends, which lost 6 bases and 9 bases, there was a span of 12 bases. The CDR3 length is 11 residues. Germline CDR1 DFQATT, CDR2 SNEGSKA (reference sequence). cDNA carried unique molecular identifiers, and a universal primer site was added by template switching. MiXCR, applied by TCRdb to the 5' RACE reads, yields one record per CDR3 protein. This table holds about 520,000 distinct CDR3 sequences, under 25% found once. These records were also assigned to another study, of T cells expressing NK-cell markers. As that report states: For a few donors, these clonotypes were likewise the leading ones in the CD3+CD56-NKG2C+ fraction.

This TCR was recovered from a woman between 18 and 29 years old in good health. The sequenced sample was CD4+ T cells sorted from blood. The chain is built from TRBV20-1 and TRBJ2-4; D is possibly TRBD1 or TRBD2 (5 bases each). The CDR3 DNA sequence: TGCAGTGCGGGGGAGTGGGGCATTCAGTACTTC. Translation gives CSAGEWGIQYF.